This TCR beta chain was captured by sequencing in a study of cytotoxic CD8 clonotypes in ibrutinib-treated CLL (dated by TCRdb to the early 2020s). As for the study more broadly: In this cohort, 15 patients were treatment-naive and 11 to 12 were relapsed/refractory, while some 17 had unmutated IGHV. Every sample from remission and from progressive disease was obtained while the patients were still on ibrutinib. Cryopreserved peripheral blood mononuclear cells were obtained before treatment, at response, and at either sustained remission or disease progression. Partial responses were observed in approximately 24 patients and complete responses in 2; after a median follow-up of around 68 months, remission was maintained in about 15 patients and progression was observed in approximately twelve. Samples at response were collected after a median of roughly twelve months of treatment, with a range of roughly 6 to 36 months. Longitudinal samples were available for about 30% of the 86 trial participants. Samples averaged around 280,000 productive templates and 90,000 to 95,000 productive rearrangements.

In this sample, this clone turned up a few times. Its specific antigen is unknown. No base qualities exist here, and no much larger clone lies one base off it. The paper's findings and limits, for the study overall: Lymph node repertoires were not examined, and the timing of sampling was not matched between patients in sustained remission and those whose disease progressed. Public clonotypes were found to be uncommon and were observed to contract or remain stable during treatment; the increase in clonality was shown to reflect expansion of private clonotypes at ibrutinib response. Baseline clonality was found to be higher than that of age-matched healthy donors and was strongly correlated with circulating CD8+ T-cell counts. Clonality rose at ibrutinib response, remained stable during sustained remission, and dropped back toward baseline at progression.

This specimen's time point label, interpreted: about eleven months on ibrutinib. Roughly 2.2 micrograms of genomic DNA were extracted from cryopreserved PBMCs for TCR beta library preparation. Longitudinal blood samples from CLL patients on ibrutinib monotherapy were analyzed using high-throughput TCR beta sequencing. The patients took part in an open-label, single-center phase 2 trial of ibrutinib monotherapy. A MiSeq instrument was used for deep resolution sequencing, which targeted depths ranging from 1 in 1 million up to 1 in 200,000 T cells, with coverage averaging 10x for each clonotype. TCR beta libraries were generated with the immunoSEQ hsTCRB Kit. As for the original processing: Data were analyzed with ImmunoSEQ Data Assistant and ImmunoSEQ Analyzer, with V, D and J genes assigned per IMGT definitions. Clonality was computed as one minus normalized Shannon entropy of productive rearrangement frequencies, ranging from 0 to 1. Only overrepresented clonotypes making up at least 0.05% of each patient's repertoire were included in the public clonotype analysis. Repertoires from approximately 12 age-matched healthy donors in immuneACCESS were used as clonality controls. Drawn from immuneACCESS, this table holds only the in-frame rearrangements with V and J called that TCRdb kept. Clones are partly lost; checked studies trace under half to an unresolved V gene and leave the rest unexplained. From that table come the V and J calls and clone size; the DNA was used to work out D and trimming. Within this sample are about 130,000 clones, with around 80% of them counted one time only. The ten largest clones take up 13% of the sample.

Trimmed from V: 5 bases; trimmed from J: 6 bases; junction bases lacking a gene match: 5. Looking up the germline V gene yields CDR1 SGHVS and CDR2 FQNEAQ. Including the terminal cysteine and phenylalanine, the CDR3 comprises 14 residues. This entry keeps only the CDR3 DNA: 42 bases, framed from base 1. The chain couples TRBV7-8 to TRBJ1-4; 8 middle bases align to TRBD1. This TCR was sampled from a human donor with chronic lymphocytic leukemia. The starting material was PBMCs, obtained after 12 months of ibrutinib treatment. CDR3 loop: CASSPGGIDEKLFF. The nucleotide sequence is TGTGCCAGCAGCCCAGGGGGCATAGATGAAAAACTGTTTTTT.